These 27 T cell receptor beta chains came from one sample sequenced in a study of blood T cell repertoires in COVID-19. TCRdb keeps only in-frame clones here, not all; method: immunoSEQ multiplex PCR. The sample contains 250,000 to 300,000 clones, around four fifths of which appear only once. The source material was peripheral blood. The receptors stem from a man between 60 and 75 years old who had recovered from COVID-19.

The chain is built from TRBV6-6 and TRBJ1-1; no reliable D call. With 0 bases removed from V and 5 bases from J, the gap between germline ends came to 10 bases. Germline V lookup: CDR1 MNHNY, CDR2 SVGAGI (reference sequence). This CDR3 region has 14 residues. The CDR3 here is CASSYSMAGTEAFF. CDR3 bases: TGTGCCAGCAGTTACTCGATGGCGGGGACTGAAGCTTTCTTT.

The CDR3: CASSELSQGGGRAFF. The CDR3 nucleotides are TGTGCCAGCAGTGAATTATCGCAGGGAGGGGGGCGAGCTTTCTTT. The gene calls are TRBV6-1 and TRBJ1-1; weak D call: TRBD1 (6 bases). V gave up 2 bases and J gave up 10 bases, with 20 bases separating them. From germline, CDR1 is MNHNS and CDR2 SASEGT. The CDR3 contains 15 residues.

This clone has a handful of counts. The rearrangement links TRBV30 to TRBJ2-7, with TRBD2 matching 8 bases. Germline V lookup: CDR1 GTSNPN, CDR2 SVGIG (reference sequence). The CDR3 contains 15 residues. V was pared by 0 bases and J by 0 bases, with 4 bases of the junction left unmatched. In DNA form, the CDR3 reads TGTGCCTGGAGTGTTGGCGGGGGGCCCTCCTACGAGCAGTACTTC. Amino acids: CAWSVGGGPSYEQYF.

V usage is TRBV6-2 or TRBV6-3 and J usage is TRBJ2-1; 7 bases match TRBD2. Per germline, CDR1 MNHEY and CDR2 SVGEGT. This CDR3 is 16 amino acids long. The V gene end was trimmed by 2 bases and the J gene end by 5 bases; junction bases not matched to a gene: 9. CDR3 coding DNA: TGTGCCAGCAGTTACCAGACTAGCCCACACGACAATGAGCAGTTCTTC. It is translated as CASSYQTSPHDNEQFF.

This clone turned up a few times. The chain is built from TRBV12-5 and TRBJ2-1, with 9 nucleotides matching TRBD2. Germline loops: CDR1 LGHNT, CDR2 FRNRAP. The V segment lost 6 bases and the J segment 3 bases; nucleotides outside the gene matches: 6. The CDR3 has 15 residues. The CDR3 protein is CASGPSGRNYNEQFF. The CDR3 DNA is TGTGCTAGTGGCCCGAGCGGGAGGAACTACAATGAGCAGTTCTTC.

V gene TRBV19 combines with J gene TRBJ1-2; tentative D call: TRBD1 (6 bases). The germline gives CDR1 LNHDA, CDR2 SQIVND (reference sequence). The CDR3 loop spans 15 amino acids. Between the trimmed V and J ends, which lost 5 bases and 4 bases, there was a span of 17 bases. DNA of the CDR3: TGTGCCAGTAGTCCCGGGGGGGGGCGATTCTATGGCTACACCTTC. Its protein is CASSPGGGRFYGYTF. Full variable domain (remainder filled in from reference TRBV19 and TRBJ1-2): DGGITQSPKYLFRKEGQNVTLSCEQNLNHDAMYWYRQDPGQGLRLIYYSQIVNDFQKGDIAEGYSVSREKKESFPLTVTSAQKNPTAFYLCASSPGGGRFYGYTFGSGTRLTVV.

J is TRBJ2-2 and V is TRBV3-1 (or the pseudogene TRBV3-2); TRBD2 aligns across 10 bases. CDR1 and CDR2 from the germline V gene are LGHDT and YNNKEL (reference sequence). V lost 3 bases to trimming and J lost 0 bases; unmatched junction nucleotides: 4. This CDR3 is 17 amino acids long. The CDR3 is CASSHPSGRSNTGELFF. CDR3 in DNA: TGTGCCAGCAGCCACCCTAGCGGGAGATCGAACACCGGGGAGCTGTTTTTT.

The V and J genes are TRBV5-1 and TRBJ2-1; TRBD2 might be the D (6 bases). The CDR3 extends over 15 amino acids. Germline-derived CDR1 and CDR2 are SGHRS and YFSETQ. With 0 bases removed from V and 12 bases from J, the gap between germline ends came to 19 bases. DNA for the CDR3: TGCGCCAGCAGCTTGGGGAGGGAAAGCCTACACGGGCAGTTCTTC. Protein sequence: CASSLGRESLHGQFF.

The genes are TRBV6-5 and TRBJ2-7; no clear D gene. V shed 5 bases and J shed 9 bases, with 14 bases lying between them. CDR3 length equals 12 residues. The germline CDR1 and CDR2 sequences are MNHEY and SVGAGI. CDR3 nucleotide sequence: TGTGCCAGCAGTAACCAGATGCAGGTGCAGTACTTC. This encodes CASSNQMQVQYF.

This chain joins TRBV24-1 and TRBJ1-2; D is undetermined. The CDR3 contains 12 residues. Germline V lookup: CDR1 KGHDR, CDR2 SFDVKD. V lost 4 bases and J lost 8, with 10 bases in between. The CDR3 nucleotides are TGTGCCACCAGTGACCCGCTGAGGGGCTACACCTTC. Protein: CATSDPLRGYTF.

The chain carries TRBV4-1 and TRBJ2-1; 13 bases map to TRBD2. Germline V gene data show CDR1 as MGHRA and CDR2 as YSYEKL. There are 16 residues in the CDR3. Germline trimming cut 0 bases from V and 12 bases from J; bases unmatched to any gene: 8. CDR3 sequence reads: CASSQDPGTSGNLQFF. The CDR3 nucleotides are TGCGCCAGCAGCCAAGATCCGGGGACTAGCGGGAATTTGCAGTTCTTC.

The chain carries TRBV6-5 and TRBJ2-7, with 14 bases fitting TRBD2. This CDR3 comprises 16 residues. CDR1 and CDR2 from the germline V gene are MNHEY and SVGAGI. V trimming: 4 bases; J trimming: 4 bases; junction bases outside the gene matches: 6. This chain's CDR3 is CASSFRLAGGLYEQYF. The CDR3 DNA reads TGTGCCAGCAGTTTCAGACTAGCGGGAGGGCTGTACGAGCAGTACTTC.

This CDR3 is CASSYFNQETQYF. Written as DNA, the CDR3 is TGTGCCAGCAGTTACTTCAACCAAGAGACCCAGTACTTC. This chain links TRBV6-2 or TRBV6-3 with TRBJ2-5; D remains ambiguous. The CDR3 spans 13 residues. Trimming removed 1 base from V and 0 bases from J, with 3 bases in between. Germline lookup yields CDR1 MNHEY and CDR2 SVGEGT.

This chain links TRBV3-1 (or the pseudogene TRBV3-2) with TRBJ2-5, with D maybe TRBD1 (5 bases). This CDR3 contains 13 residues. Germline CDR1 LGHDT, CDR2 YNNKEL (reference sequence). Trimming shortened V by 6 bases and J by 1 base, and 9 bases separated the two germline ends. This CDR3 reads CASSTGSQETQYF. DNA for the CDR3: TGTGCCAGCAGTACAGGTTCCCAAGAGACCCAGTACTTC.

This clone has more than one count but fewer than ten. The chain links TRBV5-1 to TRBJ2-3; D uncertain. There are 12 residues in the CDR3. CDR1 and CDR2 (germline): SGHRS, YFSETQ. V gave up 5 bases and J gave up 0 bases, with 4 bases separating them. The CDR3: CASRTSTDTQYF. DNA for the CDR3: TGCGCCAGCAGAACTAGCACAGATACGCAGTATTTT.

The V gene is TRBV6-5, the J gene TRBJ1-4; 8 positions match TRBD1. CDR1 and CDR2 from the germline V gene are MNHEY and SVGAGI. The CDR3 contains 15 residues. The V segment lost 6 bases and the J segment 8 bases; nucleotides outside the gene matches: 11. The CDR3 spells CASSLQGARREKLFF. CDR3 DNA: TGTGCCAGCAGCTTGCAGGGGGCGCGGAGGGAAAAACTGTTTTTT.

The rearrangement joins TRBV7-2 to TRBJ2-5; D might be TRBD1 (5 bases). Trimming pared 0 bases from V and 5 bases from J, leaving 13 bases between. This CDR3 contains 15 residues. CDR1 SGHTA and CDR2 FQGNSA come from the germline V gene. The CDR3: CASSLADTGRETQYF. In nucleotides, the CDR3 is TGTGCCAGCAGCTTAGCGGACACCGGTAGGGAGACCCAGTACTTC.

This clone has just one count. The genes are TRBV5-8 and TRBJ2-7, with TRBD2 as a possible D gene (6 bases). V was shortened by 4 bases and J by 2 bases, with 19 bases between the two germline ends. Germline V gene lookup returns CDR1 SGHTS and CDR2 YDEGEE. This CDR3 is built from 16 residues. In DNA, the CDR3 is TGTGCCAGCAGCGGAGGGACGCAACCTGGGGCCTACGAGCAGTACTTC. Residues: CASSGGTQPGAYEQYF.

V usage is TRBV7-3 and J usage is TRBJ2-3, with a weak D call TRBD1 (6 bases). CDR3 length: 15 residues. The germline V gene encodes CDR1 SGHTA and CDR2 FQGTGA. With 1 base removed from V and 5 bases from J, the gap between germline ends came to 13 bases. DNA for the CDR3: TGTGCCAGCAGCTTAAGTCCCCCAGGGGTAGATACGCAGTATTTT. Encoded protein: CASSLSPPGVDTQYF.

The gene calls are TRBV5-4 and TRBJ2-2; D might be TRBD1 (6 bases). The CDR3 has 14 amino acids. Germline CDR1 is SGHNT and CDR2 is YYREEE (reference sequence). The V end lost 0 bases, the J end lost 6 bases, and 9 bases lay between the germline ends. The CDR3 DNA sequence: TGTGCCAGCAGCTTGGCGGCAGGGGCCGGGGAGCTGTTTTTT. Translation: CASSLAAGAGELFF.

The J gene is TRBJ2-2, the V gene TRBV29-1; 12 bases fit TRBD1. This CDR3 has 15 residues. With V trimmed by 1 base and J by 7 bases, 4 bases remained unmatched. Germline values: CDR1 SQVTM, CDR2 ANQGSEA. CDR3 nucleotides: TGCAGCGTTGAAGGGGACAGGGGGCTCGGCGGGGAGCTGTTTTTT. This translates into CSVEGDRGLGGELFF.

The genes are TRBV5-1 and TRBJ2-1, with 8 nucleotides matching TRBD2. J gave up 8 bases and V 0 bases, and 7 bases lay outside the gene matches. Germline-derived CDR1 and CDR2 are SGHRS and YFSETQ. The CDR3 extends over 15 amino acids. CDR3 loop: CASSLDPAGVYEQFF. In nucleotides, the CDR3 is TGCGCCAGCAGCTTGGATCCAGCGGGAGTTTATGAGCAGTTCTTC.

This clone was found a few times. This rearrangement joins TRBV5-5 to TRBJ1-1; D unclear. The germline CDR1 and CDR2 sequences are SGHKS and YYEKEE (reference sequence). V was trimmed by 2 bases and J by 4 bases, leaving 9 bases between them. The CDR3 spans 13 residues. The CDR3 DNA reads as TGTGCCAGCAGCTTAGTACAGAGCACTGAAGCTTTCTTT. Residues: CASSLVQSTEAFF.

This clone was counted a single time. This chain links TRBV5-8 with TRBJ2-1, with 8 bases aligning to TRBD2. The CDR3 sequence is 14 residues long. V was pared by 7 bases and J by 9 bases, with 12 bases of the junction left unmatched. Per germline, CDR1 SGHTS and CDR2 YDEGEE. CDR3 protein: CASRRAGGIGEQFF. As DNA, the CDR3 is TGTGCCAGCCGGCGGGCGGGGGGTATAGGTGAGCAGTTCTTC.

This clone was seen more than once but under ten times. This chain uses TRBV7-3 with TRBJ1-1; D is unresolved. V shed 0 bases and J shed 8 bases, with 10 bases lying between them. The CDR3 runs 13 residues. Germline values: CDR1 SGHTA, CDR2 FQGTGA. CDR3 DNA: TGTGCCAGCAGCTTAACGGGCATGACGGAAGCTTTCTTT. Its protein is CASSLTGMTEAFF.

This clone was counted once. The J gene is TRBJ2-2, the V gene TRBV29-1; D may be TRBD1 (5 bases). V shed 4 bases and J shed 0 bases, with 15 bases lying between them. There are 16 residues in the CDR3. The V gene's germline CDR1 is SQVTM and CDR2 ANQGSEA. CDR3 DNA sequence: TGCAGCGTTGGGGTGGTGGGCAGGGCGAACACCGGGGAGCTGTTTTTT. It encodes CSVGVVGRANTGELFF.

The CDR3 reads CASSFLALQGSTETQYF. CDR3 DNA: TGTGCCAGCAGCTTCCTAGCCCTACAGGGTAGTACAGAGACCCAGTACTTC. The V gene is TRBV7-8, the J gene TRBJ2-5; possible D gene TRBD1, 6 bases. CDR1 is SGHVS, CDR2 FQNEAQ, per germline. Between the trimmed V and J ends, which lost 3 bases and 4 bases, there was a span of 21 bases. This CDR3 has 17 residues.